The 22 T cell receptor beta chains listed next were all sequenced from one sample in a study of cytomegalovirus exposure and HLA in healthy donors. It was with 60 Vbeta and 13 Jbeta primers that the PCR ran. TCRdb keeps only in-frame clones here, not all; method: immunoSEQ multiplex PCR. The sample records 200,000 to 300,000 clones, around 81% being singletons. Sequencing used PBMCs. These receptors were taken from a woman aged 60-70 years in good health and CMV-seropositive.

Written as DNA, the CDR3 is TGCGCCAGCAGTGGCCAGAACTATGGCTACACCTTC. This gives the protein CASSGQNYGYTF. The chain couples TRBV10-2 to TRBJ1-2; D is unresolved. This CDR3 comprises 12 residues. V lost 4 bases and J lost 2, with 5 bases in between. Germline values: CDR1 WSHSY, CDR2 SAAADI.

The V call is TRBV4-2, the J call TRBJ2-1, with 12 bases matching TRBD2. The CDR3 runs 15 residues. The V gene's germline CDR1 is LGHNA and CDR2 YNFKEQ. Trimming cost V 2 bases and J 8 bases; bases outside gene matches: 4. The CDR3 is CASSQLAGGWDEQFF. As DNA, the CDR3 is TGTGCCAGCAGCCAACTAGCGGGAGGGTGGGATGAGCAGTTCTTC.

The chain recombines TRBV4-2 with TRBJ2-5, with a weak D call TRBD1 (6 bases). Germline lookup yields CDR1 LGHNA and CDR2 YNFKEQ. The CDR3 is 16 amino acids. V was cut by 4 bases and J by 10 bases, with 25 bases left in between. CDR3 loop: CASSLRVRTEIWDQYF. The CDR3 region has the DNA TGTGCCAGCAGCCTCCGAGTCCGGACAGAGATATGGGACCAGTACTTC.

The chain links TRBV9 to TRBJ1-1; D not certain. This CDR3 has 13 residues. Germline values: CDR1 SGDLS, CDR2 YYNGEE. V lost 2 bases, J lost 1 base, and 6 bases lay in between. This CDR3 is CASSVSPNTEAFF. Written as DNA, the CDR3 is TGTGCCAGCAGCGTTTCTCCGAACACTGAAGCTTTCTTT.

This chain links TRBV7-3 with TRBJ2-3, with 7 bases identical to TRBD2. The length of the CDR3 is 15 residues. Germline CDR1 reads SGHTA; CDR2 reads FQGTGA. V lost 6 bases and J lost 4; bases outside the gene matches: 10. The CDR3 sequence is CASSQTGGWSDTQYF. CDR3 sequence (DNA): TGTGCCAGCAGTCAAACGGGGGGATGGTCAGATACGCAGTATTTT.

This sequence joins TRBV10-3 and TRBJ2-2; no definite D call. The CDR3 extends over 15 amino acids. The V end lost 4 bases, the J end lost 1 base, and 10 bases lay between the germline ends. The germline V gene encodes CDR1 ENHRY and CDR2 SYGVKD. CDR3 in amino acids: CAISGHLGNTGELFF. For the CDR3, the DNA is TGTGCCATCAGTGGGCATCTTGGGAACACCGGGGAGCTGTTTTTT.

The chain is built from TRBV6-1 and TRBJ1-4, with 8 nucleotides matching TRBD1. Germline CDR1 reads MNHNS; CDR2 reads SASEGT. With 6 bases clipped from V and 5 bases from J, the junction kept 8 bases outside the gene matches. CDR3 length: 15 residues. DNA of the CDR3: TGTGCCAGCAGAGGACAGGGCAGAGTCAATGAAAAACTGTTTTTT. Translating it yields CASRGQGRVNEKLFF.

V is TRBV11-2 and J is TRBJ2-7, with D unclear. Germline values: CDR1 SGHAT, CDR2 FQNNGV. The CDR3 has 13 residues. Trimming removed 1 base from V and 0 bases from J, with 4 bases in between. In DNA, the CDR3 is TGTGCCAGCAGCTTAGGCAGCTCCTACGAGCAGTACTTC. The encoded protein is CASSLGSSYEQYF.

CDR3 sequence: CASSLRGQGVSGSYEQYF. The CDR3 DNA reads as TGTGCCAGCAGCTTGAGAGGACAGGGGGTCTCTGGGTCCTACGAGCAGTACTTC. The chain is built from TRBV5-4 and TRBJ2-7; 10 nucleotides agree with TRBD1. V lost 1 base and J lost 1; bases outside the gene matches: 11. Germline loops: CDR1 SGHNT, CDR2 YYREEE (reference sequence). CDR3 length: 18 amino acids. The entire variable domain, with the rest obtained from reference TRBV5-4 and TRBJ2-7, is as follows: ETGVTQSPTHLIKTRGQQVTLRCSSQSGHNTVSWYQQALGQGPQFIFQYYREEENGRGNFPPRFSGLQFPNYSSELNVNALELDDSALYLCASSLRGQGVSGSYEQYFGPGTRLTVT.

J is TRBJ2-2 and V is TRBV4-1; unclear D gene. The CDR3 extends over 17 amino acids. Germline V gene lookup returns CDR1 MGHRA and CDR2 YSYEKL. Trimming removed 1 base at V and 6 bases at J, with 18 bases between. The CDR3 DNA is TGCGCCAGCAGCCAAGGCCCCCTCCTAGTTTCTTCCGGGGAGCTGTTTTTT. It yields the protein CASSQGPLLVSSGELFF.

The J gene is TRBJ1-1, the V gene TRBV2; 7 positions agree with TRBD1. The germline CDR1 and CDR2 sequences are SNHLY and FYNNEI. V shed 6 bases, J shed 11 bases, and the junction held 9 bases outside the gene matches. The CDR3 loop spans 12 amino acids. DNA of the CDR3: TGTGCCAGCAGCCCTGGGACAGCGAGGGCTTTCTTT. Encoded protein: CASSPGTARAFF.

The V gene is TRBV2, the J gene TRBJ1-3, with no clear D. The V end lost 1 base, the J end lost 4 bases, and 11 bases lay between the germline ends. The germline V gene has CDR1 SNHLY and CDR2 FYNNEI. The CDR3 runs 15 residues. CDR3 sequence reads: CASSEERVLGNTIYF. The CDR3 bases are TGTGCCAGCAGTGAAGAGAGGGTACTCGGAAACACCATATATTTT.

In the case of this clone: This sample includes further DNA sequences coding for the same CDR3. CDR3 nucleotide sequence: TGTGCCAGCAGTTTAGGACTAGGGAACACCGGGGAGCTGTTTTTT. Translating it yields CASSLGLGNTGELFF. This chain joins TRBV27 and TRBJ2-2; TRBD2 aligns across 7 bases. CDR3 length equals 15 residues. In germline, CDR1 is MNHEY, CDR2 SMNVEV (reference sequence). V shed 2 bases and J 1 base; nucleotides not matched to a gene: 1.

The chain uses TRBV5-4 and TRBJ2-7; 13 nucleotides match TRBD2. CDR1 is SGHNT and CDR2 is YYREEE in the germline V gene (reference sequence). The CDR3 length is 15 residues. Trimming removed 2 bases from V and 4 bases from J; junction bases left unmatched: 3. CDR3 region: CASSFGTSGIYEQYF. The CDR3 bases are TGTGCCAGCAGCTTTGGGACTAGCGGGATTTACGAGCAGTACTTC.

The chain carries TRBV6-1 and TRBJ2-3; 7 bases map to TRBD2. V shed 2 bases and J 0 bases; nucleotides not matched to a gene: 5. Germline values: CDR1 MNHNS, CDR2 SASEGT. The CDR3 contains 16 residues. The DNA of the CDR3 is TGTGCCAGCAGTGAAAACAGCGGGATAAGCACAGATACGCAGTATTTT. Protein sequence: CASSENSGISTDTQYF.

The chain links TRBV7-9 to TRBJ2-7; possible D gene TRBD2, 6 bases. Germline V gene lookup returns CDR1 SEHNR and CDR2 FQNEAQ (reference sequence). V lost 5 bases and J lost 1, with 15 bases in between. The CDR3 is 15 residues long. The CDR3 loop is CASSRRDSSSYEQYF. CDR3 sequence (DNA): TGTGCCAGCAGCCGCCGGGACTCCTCATCCTACGAGCAGTACTTC.

J is TRBJ1-2 and V is TRBV2; no firm D call. The germline V and J ends were trimmed by 2 bases and 1 base, with 8 bases remaining between them. Germline CDR1 and CDR2: SNHLY and FYNNEI. CDR3 length: 14 residues. The CDR3 DNA reads as TGTGCCAGCAGTGAATGGCAGAATAACTATGGCTACACCTTC. Amino acid sequence: CASSEWQNNYGYTF.

V and J are TRBV5-1 and TRBJ2-5, with D perhaps TRBD2 (6 bases). CDR1 is SGHRS, CDR2 YFSETQ, per germline. The CDR3 has 17 residues. V was trimmed by 0 bases and J by 2 bases, leaving 17 bases between them. The CDR3 DNA reads as TGCGCCAGCAGCTTGGGTGTTGGGGGGAACCTTCAAGAGACCCAGTACTTC. The encoded protein is CASSLGVGGNLQETQYF.

The V gene is TRBV19, the J gene TRBJ2-5; TRBD2 matches at 7 bases. This CDR3 has 13 amino acids. In germline, CDR1 is LNHDA, CDR2 SQIVND (reference sequence). The V and J ends lost 6 bases and 5 bases, in that order; junction bases with no gene match: 6. CDR3 residues: CASRGLPAETQYF. The CDR3 DNA reads as TGTGCCAGTAGGGGACTACCAGCTGAGACCCAGTACTTC.

A few counts support this clone. The chain recombines TRBV11-2 with TRBJ2-7; D might be TRBD1 (5 bases). The V and J ends lost 1 base and 0 bases respectively, with 16 bases between them. The CDR3 extends over 17 amino acids. Germline CDR1 SGHAT, CDR2 FQNNGV. DNA for the CDR3: TGTGCCAGCAGCTTAGCCCTGGGGTCAGGGTTCTCCTACGAGCAGTACTTC. Residues: CASSLALGSGFSYEQYF.

This chain connects TRBV5-1 to TRBJ2-2; a weak D match, TRBD1 (6 bases). This CDR3 is 14 amino acids long. Trimming shortened V by 3 bases and J by 4 bases, and 10 bases separated the two germline ends. Germline values: CDR1 SGHRS, CDR2 YFSETQ. For the CDR3, the DNA is TGCGCCAGCAGCTCAGACAGGAGCACCGGGGAGCTGTTTTTT. It encodes CASSSDRSTGELFF.

The rearrangement uses TRBV6-6 and TRBJ2-7; 8 bases are a match to TRBD2. The germline V gene has CDR1 MNHNY and CDR2 SVGAGI (reference sequence). The CDR3 runs 15 residues. V lost 5 bases and J lost 7; bases outside the gene matches: 13. CDR3 coding DNA: TGTGCCAGCAGTACCTATAGCGGGAAGGAAGGTGAGCAGTACTTC. As protein: CASSTYSGKEGEQYF.